The 2 T cell receptor beta chains listed next were all sequenced from one sample in a study of identifying expanded T cells in peripheral blood. Some clones are missing from TCRdb's copy, which holds only in-frame ones; the method was immunoSEQ multiplex PCR. This table has about 130,000 clones, roughly 90% appearing once. Sequencing was done on a sample of blood. The receptor source for this set is a person aged 18 to 75 in good health.

The chain combines TRBV27 with TRBJ2-7, with 16 bases that match TRBD2. Germline trimming cut 4 bases from V and 5 bases from J; bases unmatched to any gene: 20. CDR3 length: 21 amino acids. Germline V gene data show CDR1 as MNHEY and CDR2 as SMNVEV (reference sequence). The CDR3 loop reads CASSSLGGRGTSGRVIDEQYF. DNA of the CDR3: TGTGCCAGCAGTTCCCTCGGGGGGCGGGGGACTAGCGGGAGGGTCATAGACGAGCAGTACTTC.

The chain combines TRBV19 with TRBJ1-1; 11 nucleotides line up with TRBD1. From germline, CDR1 is LNHDA and CDR2 SQIVND (reference sequence). With V trimmed by 6 bases and J by 4 bases, 10 bases remained unmatched. CDR3 length: 16 residues. CDR3: CASRLGTGGRGTEAFF. The CDR3 DNA is TGTGCCAGTAGACTAGGGACAGGGGGTCGAGGCACTGAAGCTTTCTTT.